This TCR beta chain was sequenced in a study of blood T cells in healthy people across ages. Study outcomes and limitations: There was a strong correlation between TCR beta diversity and naive T cell percentage.

About this clonotype itself: Antigen specificity is unknown.

The CDR3 is made up of 15 amino acids. CDR1 is MNHGY and CDR2 is SAAAGT in the germline V gene. The V and J ends lost 8 bases and 3 bases, in that order; junction bases with no gene match: 8. The second PCR ran roughly 6 to 11 cycles with a sample-barcoded 5' primer and J-beta primers. Template switching added a 12-random-nucleotide identifier to every cDNA molecule. Each CDR3 protein gets one entry after TCRdb re-called the 5' RACE reads with MiXCR. The profile covers approximately 800,000 distinct CDR3 sequences, with about 61% appearing a single time and roughly 24% taken by the ten largest. The rearrangement joins TRBV6-8 to TRBJ1-5, with 9 bases fitting TRBD1. Sequenced sample: blood. This TCR came from a man between 35 and 55 years old in good health. The CDR3 DNA sequence: TGTGCCAGCCGATACCGGGACAGGGACAATCAGCCCCAGCATTTT. Protein sequence: CASRYRDRDNQPQHF.